These 16 T cell receptor beta chains share one sample of origin, sequenced in a study of multiple sclerosis patients with progressive multifocal leukoencephalopathy. Generated by immunoSEQ multiplex PCR, the TCRdb table keeps only in-frame clones and is missing some. The sample has over 20,000 clones; less than 95% are singletons. Time point here: approximately 12 months of natalizumab therapy. The sequences come from PBMCs, collected from a patient treated with natalizumab. These receptors came from a man aged 30 to 45 with multiple sclerosis.

The chain carries TRBV9 and TRBJ2-1; D call uncertain. Germline loops: CDR1 SGDLS, CDR2 YYNGEE. The CDR3 loop spans 12 amino acids. Between the trimmed V and J ends, which lost 0 bases and 15 bases, there was a span of 13 bases. CDR3 amino acids: CASSVDGRTRFF. The CDR3 nucleotides read TGTGCCAGCAGCGTAGATGGACGGACGCGGTTCTTC.

V and J are TRBV7-2 and TRBJ2-5; 11 bases align to TRBD2. From germline, CDR1 is SGHTA and CDR2 FQGNSA. With 5 bases clipped from V and 5 bases from J, the junction kept 10 bases outside the gene matches. The CDR3 has 16 residues. The CDR3 reads CASSGTSGSGRETQYF. The DNA of the CDR3 is TGTGCCAGCAGCGGAACTAGCGGGAGCGGGCGCGAGACCCAGTACTTC.

This sequence joins TRBV6-5 and TRBJ1-2, with TRBD1 identical over 8 bases. Germline CDR1 is MNHEY and CDR2 is SVGAGI. The trim removed 2 bases at V and 3 bases at J, leaving 5 bases unmatched. CDR3 length: 15 amino acids. CDR3 bases: TGTGCCAGCAGTTACCTCCCAGGGGGCCACTATGGCTACACCTTC. Amino acids: CASSYLPGGHYGYTF.

This chain links TRBV29-1 with TRBJ1-2; 7 nucleotides agree with TRBD1. This CDR3 is built from 14 residues. J was trimmed by 8 bases and V by 6 bases; bases with no gene match: 15. The germline V gene has CDR1 SQVTM and CDR2 ANQGSEA. The CDR3 reads CSVGTATLGAGYTF. The CDR3 DNA follows: TGCAGCGTGGGGACAGCCACATTGGGGGCGGGCTACACCTTC. The entire variable domain, with the rest obtained from reference TRBV29-1 and TRBJ1-2, is as follows: SAVISQKPSRDICQRGTSLTIQCQVDSQVTMMFWYRQQPGQSLTLIATANQGSEATYESGFVIDKFPISRPNLTFSTLTVSNMSPEDSSIYLCSVGTATLGAGYTFGSGTRLTVV.

The chain combines TRBV5-1 with TRBJ1-1; TRBD1 matches 9 bases. The V gene end was trimmed by 3 bases and the J gene end by 4 bases; junction bases not matched to a gene: 1. This CDR3 has 13 amino acids. The V gene's germline CDR1 is SGHRS and CDR2 YFSETQ. This chain's CDR3 is CASSSTGGTEAFF. As DNA, the CDR3 is TGCGCCAGCAGCTCGACAGGGGGCACTGAAGCTTTCTTT. The whole variable domain, remainder taken from reference TRBV5-1 and TRBJ1-1, is KAGVTQTPRYLIKTRGQQVTLSCSPISGHRSVSWYQQTPGQGLQFLFEYFSETQRNKGNFPGRFSGRQFSNSRSEMNVSTLELGDSALYLCASSSTGGTEAFFGQGTRLTVV.

This chain joins TRBV6-6 and TRBJ2-6; maybe TRBD1 (5 bases). The CDR3 length is 15 residues. Germline values: CDR1 MNHNY, CDR2 SVGAGI (reference sequence). Trimming took off 7 bases at V and 2 bases at J, with 12 bases between the two ends. CDR3: CASTLGATGANVLTF. CDR3 nucleotide sequence: TGTGCCAGCACCCTTGGGGCTACTGGGGCCAACGTCCTGACTTTC.

A single count supports this clone. V and J are TRBV10-3 and TRBJ2-7; 8 positions match TRBD2. Germline CDR1 reads ENHRY; CDR2 reads SYGVKD. J lost 4 bases, V lost 7 bases, and 12 bases had no gene match. This CDR3 is 15 amino acids long. The CDR3 loop reads CAIMASGGGGYEQYF. In DNA, the CDR3 is TGTGCCATCATGGCCTCTGGGGGCGGGGGGTACGAGCAGTACTTC.

The chain has TRBV7-2 and TRBJ1-5; tentative D call: TRBD1 (5 bases). Germline V lookup: CDR1 SGHTA, CDR2 FQGNSA. This CDR3 spans 14 amino acids. Trimming removed 5 bases from V and 0 bases from J, with 8 bases in between. The CDR3 loop reads CASSPGPSNQPQHF. CDR3 nucleotide sequence: TGTGCCAGCAGCCCGGGACCTAGCAATCAGCCCCAGCATTTT.

The chain recombines TRBV7-2 with TRBJ1-5; no clear D gene. The V and J ends lost 5 bases and 0 bases respectively, with 11 bases between them. Looked up from germline, CDR1 is SGHTA and CDR2 is FQGNSA. This CDR3 has 15 amino acids. The CDR3 protein is CASSIDSDSNQPQHF. CDR3 in DNA: TGTGCCAGCAGCATCGATTCCGATAGCAATCAGCCCCAGCATTTT.

The V and J genes are TRBV7-9 and TRBJ1-2; 8 nucleotides align to TRBD1. V shed 1 base, J shed 4 bases, and the junction held 5 bases outside the gene matches. The germline CDR1 and CDR2 sequences are SEHNR and FQNEAQ (reference sequence). The CDR3 has 15 amino acids. As DNA, the CDR3 is TGTGCCAGCAGCTTAGTGACGACAGGGGCCTATGGCTACACCTTC. Translated, it gives CASSLVTTGAYGYTF.

This CDR3 reads CASSQAGSTDTQYF. In DNA form, the CDR3 reads TGCGCCAGCAGCCAAGCCGGGAGCACAGATACGCAGTATTTT. The chain carries TRBV4-3 and TRBJ2-3; D uncertain. Germline V gene lookup returns CDR1 LGHNA and CDR2 YSLEER. This CDR3 is 14 amino acids long. V was pared by 1 base and J by 0 bases, with 5 bases between.

This rearrangement joins TRBV27 to TRBJ2-5; D ambiguous. The tail of the sequence fits TRBJ2-7 better, so the J call may be wrong. The V gene's germline CDR1 is MNHEY and CDR2 SMNVEV (reference sequence). The CDR3 extends over 13 amino acids. This chain's CDR3 is CASRPTVSYEQYF. DNA of the CDR3: TGTGCCAGTAGACCCACGGTGTCCTACGAGCAGTACTTC.

This chain links TRBV5-3 with TRBJ1-2; D not resolved. TRBV5-3 is designated an ORF whose function remains uncertain. The V end lost 4 bases, the J end lost 2 bases, and 9 bases lay between the germline ends. The CDR3 loop spans 13 amino acids. CDR3 bases: TGTGCCAGAAGCCCCGTTTCCAACTATGGCTACACCTTC. Translation gives CARSPVSNYGYTF.

In nucleotides, the CDR3 is TGTGCCAGCAGCCCACGGACAGGGAATGGCTACACCTTC. This codes for CASSPRTGNGYTF. The chain employs TRBV7-2 and TRBJ1-2; 8 positions agree with TRBD1. V lost 5 bases and J lost 6; bases outside the gene matches: 5. This CDR3 region has 13 residues. Per germline, CDR1 SGHTA and CDR2 FQGNSA.

The rearrangement uses TRBV6-5 and TRBJ2-3; D call uncertain. Looked up from germline, CDR1 is MNHEY and CDR2 is SVGAGI. V lost 5 bases and J 6 bases, leaving 9 bases between the germline ends. The CDR3 is 12 residues long. The CDR3: CASSPSRDTQYF. The CDR3 DNA follows: TGTGCCAGCAGTCCTTCTCGGGATACGCAGTATTTT.

This chain joins TRBV29-1 and TRBJ1-2; 7 nucleotides match TRBD1. Germline CDR1 is SQVTM and CDR2 is ANQGSEA. Losses at the gene ends were 7 bases for V and 5 bases for J; bases not matched to a gene: 13. This CDR3 is 14 amino acids long. DNA of the CDR3: TGCAGCGCCTCCGGGACAGCTCAGACATATGGCTACACCTTC. Protein sequence: CSASGTAQTYGYTF.